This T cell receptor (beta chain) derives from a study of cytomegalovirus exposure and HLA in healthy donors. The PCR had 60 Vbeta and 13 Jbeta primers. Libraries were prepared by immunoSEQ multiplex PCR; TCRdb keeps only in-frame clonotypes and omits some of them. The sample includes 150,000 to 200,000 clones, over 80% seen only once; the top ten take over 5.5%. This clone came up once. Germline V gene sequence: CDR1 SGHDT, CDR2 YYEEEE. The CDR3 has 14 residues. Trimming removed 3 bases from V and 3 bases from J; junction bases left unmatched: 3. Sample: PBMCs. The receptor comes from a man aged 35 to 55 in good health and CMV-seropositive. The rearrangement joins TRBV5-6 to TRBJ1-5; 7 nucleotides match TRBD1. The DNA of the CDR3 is TGTGCCAGCAGCTCGGGACAGAACAATCAGCCCCAGCATTTT. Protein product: CASSSGQNNQPQHF.